Reported below is one T cell receptor beta chain. What antigen it recognizes has not been identified. Base qualities are not provided; no much larger clone lies one nucleotide away. The sample comes from a study of OX40 agonist ivuxolimab in advanced cancers. Study-level background: The costimulatory receptor OX40 (CD134) was targeted by ivuxolimab, a fully human IgG2 agonistic monoclonal antibody. Intravenous ivuxolimab was administered to patients every 2 weeks at six dose levels: 0.01, 0.1, 0.3, 1.5, 3 and 10 mg/kg. Among the 50 to 55 dose-escalation patients, approximately 20 had hepatocellular carcinoma, roughly 15 melanoma, 9 renal cell carcinoma and 9 head and neck cancer. A male proportion of roughly 80% and a mean age of about 60 years, ranging from roughly 23 to 90, were recorded for the dose-escalation cohort. Patients were allowed to have had prior anti-PD-1, anti-PD-L1 or anti-CTLA-4 therapy, and approximately 40% of the dose-escalation patients had previously received checkpoint inhibitors. Three dose-escalation patients achieved partial responses, one with hepatocellular carcinoma and two with cutaneous melanoma. The point of sequencing TCRbeta in the periphery was to test whether ivuxolimab changed TCR sequence diversity and drove clonal T-cell expansion. The paper reports the monotherapy dose-escalation portion (N of about 51 patients) of the phase I ivuxolimab trial.

Genomic DNA was extracted from sorted cells for sequencing of the TCRbeta CDR3 region. TCRbeta CDR3 regions were sequenced using the immunoSEQ Assay. The table was pulled from immuneACCESS by TCRdb, which kept in-frame rearrangements only. Such tables lose some clones; where checked, under half of the loss comes from unresolved V genes, and the rest has no known cause. The sample profile shows just over 30,000 clones; 65% to 90% of them were found once. Around 29% of the sample comes from the top ten. The germline ends are 11 bases apart after V is trimmed by 5 bases and J by 4 bases. The CDR3 numbers 14 residues from cysteine through phenylalanine. CDR3 DNA only is kept here, 42 bases in frame from base 1. As encoded in the germline V gene, CDR1 is MDHEN while CDR2 is SYDVKM. What the study reported, not specific to this receptor: At doses of 0.1 to 3.0 mg/kg, clonal expansion of both CD4+ and CD8+ blood T cells was observed from baseline to week 6. Partial responders in the 0.1-3.0 mg/kg groups had among the lowest normalized peripheral clonal expansion, especially among CD8+ T cells. The antigen specificity of the peripheral T cells that underwent clonal expansion was not determined. Low levels of normalized T-cell clonal expansion were also seen in some patients who did not respond. On average, CD8+ T cells showed more expanded clones than CD4+ T cells after ivuxolimab.

Patients with a history of autoimmune disease or receiving systemic immunosuppression were excluded from the trial. In every dose cohort, peripheral blood was drawn for TCR sequencing at baseline, cycle 4 day 1, and cycle 7 day 1. Samples came from an open-label, multicenter, first-in-human phase I dose-escalation trial of ivuxolimab. Adults with locally advanced or metastatic head and neck squamous cell, hepatocellular, melanoma or renal cell carcinoma were enrolled in the trial. Before TCR sequencing, CD4+ and CD8+ T cells were separately sorted from peripheral blood. The sequence was collected from an adult with an advanced solid tumor such as melanoma, head and neck, liver or kidney cancer. Rearrangement joined TRBV28 to TRBJ2-2; too little of a D gene remains to name it. The sample consisted of CD4+ or CD8+ T cells sorted from blood, taken in a trial of the OX40 agonist ivuxolimab. The CDR3 protein is CASSHTLGTGELFF. The bases are TGTGCCAGCAGTCATACCTTGGGCACCGGGGAGCTGTTTTTT.